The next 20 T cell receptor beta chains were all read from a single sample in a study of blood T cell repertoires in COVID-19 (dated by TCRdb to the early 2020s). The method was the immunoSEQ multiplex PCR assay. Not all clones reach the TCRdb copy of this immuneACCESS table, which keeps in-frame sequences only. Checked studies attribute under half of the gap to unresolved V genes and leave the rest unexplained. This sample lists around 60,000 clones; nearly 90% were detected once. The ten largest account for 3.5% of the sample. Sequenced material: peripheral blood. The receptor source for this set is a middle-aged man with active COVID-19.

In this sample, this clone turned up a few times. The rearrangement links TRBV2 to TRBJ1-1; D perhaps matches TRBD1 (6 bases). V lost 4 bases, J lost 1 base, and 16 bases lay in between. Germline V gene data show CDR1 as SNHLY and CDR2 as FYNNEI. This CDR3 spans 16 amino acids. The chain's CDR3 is CASSGPLQGANTEAFF. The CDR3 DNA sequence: TGTGCCAGCAGTGGCCCTTTACAGGGTGCGAACACTGAAGCTTTCTTT.

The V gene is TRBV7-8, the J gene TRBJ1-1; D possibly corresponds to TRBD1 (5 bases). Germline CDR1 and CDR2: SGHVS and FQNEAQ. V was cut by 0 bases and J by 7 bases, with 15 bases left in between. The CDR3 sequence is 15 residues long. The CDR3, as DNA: TGTGCCAGCAGCTTAGCACAGGTGGGATGGGATGAAGCTTTCTTT. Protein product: CASSLAQVGWDEAFF.

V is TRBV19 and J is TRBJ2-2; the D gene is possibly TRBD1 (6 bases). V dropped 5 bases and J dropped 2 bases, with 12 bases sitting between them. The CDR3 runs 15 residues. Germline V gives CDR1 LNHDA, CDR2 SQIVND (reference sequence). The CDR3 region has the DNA TGTGCCAGTAGTTCGCGGACAGCCAACACCGGGGAGCTGTTTTTT. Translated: CASSSRTANTGELFF.

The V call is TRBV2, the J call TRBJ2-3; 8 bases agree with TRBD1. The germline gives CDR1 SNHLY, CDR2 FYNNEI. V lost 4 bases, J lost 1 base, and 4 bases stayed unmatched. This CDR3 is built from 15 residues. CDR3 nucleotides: TGTGCCAGCAGTGGAGACAGGGGTCGCACAGATACGCAGTATTTT. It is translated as CASSGDRGRTDTQYF.

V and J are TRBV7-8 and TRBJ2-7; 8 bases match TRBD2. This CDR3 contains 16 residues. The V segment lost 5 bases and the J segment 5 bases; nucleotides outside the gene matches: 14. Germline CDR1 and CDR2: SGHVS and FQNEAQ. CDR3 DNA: TGTGCCAGCAGCATACCCCGGGGGGGGACACAGAACGAGCAGTACTTC. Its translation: CASSIPRGGTQNEQYF.

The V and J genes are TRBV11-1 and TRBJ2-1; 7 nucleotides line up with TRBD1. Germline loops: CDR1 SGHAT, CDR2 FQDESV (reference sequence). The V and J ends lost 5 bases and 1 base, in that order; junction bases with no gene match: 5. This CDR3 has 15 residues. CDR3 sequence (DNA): TGTGCCAGCAGCCCCGAGACAGGGTCCTACAATGAGCAGTTCTTC. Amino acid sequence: CASSPETGSYNEQFF. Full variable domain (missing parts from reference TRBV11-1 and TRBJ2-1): EAEVAQSPRYKITEKSQAVAFWCDPISGHATLYWYRQILGQGPELLVQFQDESVVDDSQLPKDRFSAERLKGVDSTLKIQPAELGDSAMYLCASSPETGSYNEQFFGPGTRLTVL.

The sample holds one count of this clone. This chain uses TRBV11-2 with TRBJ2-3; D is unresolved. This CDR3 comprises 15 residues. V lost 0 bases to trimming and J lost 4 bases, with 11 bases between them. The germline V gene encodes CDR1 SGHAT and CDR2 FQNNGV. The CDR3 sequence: CASSLDTRRADTQYF. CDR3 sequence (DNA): TGTGCCAGCAGCTTAGATACCCGGAGAGCAGATACGCAGTATTTT.

CDR3 in amino acids: CASSLRDRPTNEKLFF. The CDR3 nucleotides are TGCGCCAGCAGCCTGCGGGACAGACCAACTAATGAAAAACTGTTTTTT. V usage is TRBV4-1 and J usage is TRBJ1-4, with 7 bases matching TRBD1. Germline V gene data show CDR1 as MGHRA and CDR2 as YSYEKL. This CDR3 has 16 residues. V lost 4 bases, J lost 0 bases, and 5 bases stayed unmatched.

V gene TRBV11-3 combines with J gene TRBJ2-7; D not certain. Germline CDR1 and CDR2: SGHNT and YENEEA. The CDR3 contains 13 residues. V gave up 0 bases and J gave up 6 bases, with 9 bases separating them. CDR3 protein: CASSLDGLGEQYF. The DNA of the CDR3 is TGTGCCAGCAGCTTAGACGGGTTAGGCGAGCAGTACTTC.

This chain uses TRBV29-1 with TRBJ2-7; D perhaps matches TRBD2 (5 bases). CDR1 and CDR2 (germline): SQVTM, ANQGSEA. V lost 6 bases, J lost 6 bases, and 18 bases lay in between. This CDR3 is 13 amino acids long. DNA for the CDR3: TGCAGCGTCGGAGACGGCGCTCGGGGCGAGCAGTACTTC. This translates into CSVGDGARGEQYF.

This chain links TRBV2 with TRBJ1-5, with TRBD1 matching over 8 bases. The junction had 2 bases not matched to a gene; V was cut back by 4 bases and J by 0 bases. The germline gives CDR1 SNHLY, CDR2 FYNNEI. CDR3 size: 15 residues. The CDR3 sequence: CASSVDRVSNQPQHF. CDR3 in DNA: TGTGCCAGCAGTGTGGACAGGGTTAGCAATCAGCCCCAGCATTTT.

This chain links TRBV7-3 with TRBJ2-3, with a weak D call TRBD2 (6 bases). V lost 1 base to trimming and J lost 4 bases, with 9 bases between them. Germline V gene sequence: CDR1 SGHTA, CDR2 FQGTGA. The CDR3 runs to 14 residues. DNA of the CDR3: TGTGCCAGCAGCTTAATTAGCGGTTCAGATACGCAGTATTTT. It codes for CASSLISGSDTQYF.

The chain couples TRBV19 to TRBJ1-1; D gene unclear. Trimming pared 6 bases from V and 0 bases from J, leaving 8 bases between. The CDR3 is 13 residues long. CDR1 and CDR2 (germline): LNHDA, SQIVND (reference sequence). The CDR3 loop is CASRAVMNTEAFF. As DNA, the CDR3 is TGTGCCAGTAGGGCAGTCATGAACACTGAAGCTTTCTTT.

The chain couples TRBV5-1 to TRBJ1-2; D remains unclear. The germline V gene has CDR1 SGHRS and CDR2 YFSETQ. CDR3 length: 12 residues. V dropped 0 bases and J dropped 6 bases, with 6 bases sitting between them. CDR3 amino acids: CASSLDVDGYTF. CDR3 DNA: TGCGCCAGCAGCTTGGATGTAGATGGCTACACCTTC. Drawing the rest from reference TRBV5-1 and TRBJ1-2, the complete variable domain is KAGVTQTPRYLIKTRGQQVTLSCSPISGHRSVSWYQQTPGQGLQFLFEYFSETQRNKGNFPGRFSGRQFSNSRSEMNVSTLELGDSALYLCASSLDVDGYTFGSGTRLTVV.

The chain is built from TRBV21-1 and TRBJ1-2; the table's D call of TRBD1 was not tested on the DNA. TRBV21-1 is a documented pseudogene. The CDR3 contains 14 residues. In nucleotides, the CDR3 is TGTGCCAGCAGTACAGACAGACCCAACTATGGCTACACCTTC. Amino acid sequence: CASSTDRPNYGYTF.

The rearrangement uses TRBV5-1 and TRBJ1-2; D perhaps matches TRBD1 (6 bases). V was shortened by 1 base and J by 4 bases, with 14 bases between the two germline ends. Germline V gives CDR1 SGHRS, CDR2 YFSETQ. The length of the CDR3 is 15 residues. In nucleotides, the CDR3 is TGCGCCAGCAGCTTGTCATATCAGGGGAGCTATGGCTACACCTTC. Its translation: CASSLSYQGSYGYTF.

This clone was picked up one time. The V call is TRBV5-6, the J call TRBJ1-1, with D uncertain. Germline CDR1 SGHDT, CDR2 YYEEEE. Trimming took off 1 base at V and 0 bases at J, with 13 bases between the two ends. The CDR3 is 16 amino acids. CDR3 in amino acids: CASSLRRVVMNTEAFF. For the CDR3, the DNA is TGTGCCAGCAGCTTGAGGCGGGTAGTCATGAACACTGAAGCTTTCTTT.

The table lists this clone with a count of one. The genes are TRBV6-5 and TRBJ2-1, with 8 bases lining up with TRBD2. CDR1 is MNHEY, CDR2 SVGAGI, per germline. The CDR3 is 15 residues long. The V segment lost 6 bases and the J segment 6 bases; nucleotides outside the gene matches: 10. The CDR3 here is CASRGGLVPFNEQFF. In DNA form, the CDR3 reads TGTGCCAGCAGAGGGGGACTAGTCCCCTTCAATGAGCAGTTCTTC.

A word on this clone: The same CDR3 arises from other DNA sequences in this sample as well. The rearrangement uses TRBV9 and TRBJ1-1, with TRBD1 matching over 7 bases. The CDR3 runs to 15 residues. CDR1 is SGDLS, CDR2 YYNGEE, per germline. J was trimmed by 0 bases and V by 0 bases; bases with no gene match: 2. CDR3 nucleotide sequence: TGTGCCAGCAGCGTAGGGGACAGACTGAACACTGAAGCTTTCTTT. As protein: CASSVGDRLNTEAFF.

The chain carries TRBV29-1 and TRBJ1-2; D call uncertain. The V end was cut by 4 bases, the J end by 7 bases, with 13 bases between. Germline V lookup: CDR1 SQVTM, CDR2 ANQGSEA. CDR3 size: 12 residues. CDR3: CSVAPGGFGYTF. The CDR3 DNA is TGCAGCGTTGCCCCGGGTGGGTTTGGCTACACCTTC. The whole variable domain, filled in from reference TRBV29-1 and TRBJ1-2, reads SAVISQKPSRDICQRGTSLTIQCQVDSQVTMMFWYRQQPGQSLTLIATANQGSEATYESGFVIDKFPISRPNLTFSTLTVSNMSPEDSSIYLCSVAPGGFGYTFGSGTRLTVV.